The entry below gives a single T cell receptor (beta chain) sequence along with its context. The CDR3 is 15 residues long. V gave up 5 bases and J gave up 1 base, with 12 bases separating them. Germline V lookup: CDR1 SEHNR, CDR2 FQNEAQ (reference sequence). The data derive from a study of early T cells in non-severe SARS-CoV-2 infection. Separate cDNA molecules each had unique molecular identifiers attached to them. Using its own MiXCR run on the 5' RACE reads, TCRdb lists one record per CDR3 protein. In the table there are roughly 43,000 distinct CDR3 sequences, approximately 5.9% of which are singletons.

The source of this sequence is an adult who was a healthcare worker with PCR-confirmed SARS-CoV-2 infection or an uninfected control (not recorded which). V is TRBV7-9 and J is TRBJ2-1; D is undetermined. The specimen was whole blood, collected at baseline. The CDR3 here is CASSPQERSYNEQFF. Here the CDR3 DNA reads TGTGCCAGCAGCCCCCAGGAACGGTCCTACAATGAGCAGTTCTTC.